This entry is about one T cell receptor (beta chain). This sample is part of a study of brain T cells in children with intractable seizures. Before surgery, patients took at least one anti-epileptic drug. V shed 6 bases and J 4 bases; nucleotides not matched to a gene: 6. Germline V gene data show CDR1 as LNHDA and CDR2 as SQIVND (reference sequence). This CDR3 contains 15 residues. Profiled with immunoSEQ multiplex PCR; TCRdb holds only in-frame clones, not every one. This sample yields 65,000 to 85,000 clones, of which about 93% are seen a single time; approximately 1.5% belongs to the top ten. The source material was peripheral blood, sampled at surgery. The sequence was collected from a boy under two years old with tuberous sclerosis and intractable seizures. V is TRBV19 and J is TRBJ1-5; 10 bases are a match to TRBD1. CDR3 loop: CASSWTGGKNQPQHF. The CDR3 DNA is TGTGCCAGTAGCTGGACAGGGGGGAAAAATCAGCCCCAGCATTTT.